These 18 T cell receptor beta chains were sequenced from one sample in a study of T-cell reconstitution after alpha-beta-depleted transplantation in children. It was with unique molecular identifiers that the TCRbeta library was prepared. Using its own MiXCR run on the PCR reads, TCRdb lists one record per CDR3 protein. The table shows about 980,000 distinct CDR3 sequences, with around 30% occurring only once. This material consisted of PBMCs, mostly from graft donor cells, taken 360 days after TCRalphabeta/CD19-depleted stem cell transplant. The receptors stem from a boy under two years old who had a stem cell transplant for SCID, so the T cells may come from the graft donor.

This clonotype turned up a few times. This chain links TRBV28 with TRBJ2-3, with 9 bases fitting TRBD1. The germline gives CDR1 MDHEN, CDR2 SYDVKM. The CDR3 is 17 residues long. Unmatched junction bases numbered 10, after V lost 2 bases and J lost 4 bases. The CDR3 bases are TGTGCCAGCAGTTTACCCTCAATGGGACAGGGCGCAGATACGCAGTATTTT. Protein: CASSLPSMGQGADTQYF.

The J gene is TRBJ2-3, the V gene TRBV28, with D hard to call. This CDR3 has 15 residues. The V gene's germline CDR1 is MDHEN and CDR2 SYDVKM. Trimming shortened V by 1 base and J by 0 bases, and 8 bases separated the two germline ends. This CDR3 reads CASSLYKFSTDTQYF. In DNA form, the CDR3 reads TGTGCCAGCAGTTTATATAAGTTTAGCACAGATACGCAGTATTTT. The full variable domain, with the rest looked up from reference TRBV28 and TRBJ2-3, is DVKVTQSSRYLVKRTGEKVFLECVQDMDHENMFWYRQDPGLGLRLIYFSYDVKMKEKGDIPEGYSVSREKKERFSLILESASTNQTSMYLCASSLYKFSTDTQYFGPGTRLTVL.

This clonotype has only a few counts. The chain has TRBV7-6 and TRBJ2-7; 9 bases are a match to TRBD1. The CDR3 is made up of 16 amino acids. Germline CDR1 and CDR2: SGHVS and FNYEAQ. V shed 5 bases, J shed 4 bases, and the junction held 12 bases outside the gene matches. CDR3 nucleotide sequence: TGTGCCAGCAGCCCCCGCTCCGGGACAGGGCGGTACGAGCAGTACTTC. This sequence encodes CASSPRSGTGRYEQYF.

The chain couples TRBV20-1 to TRBJ1-5; possibly TRBD1 for D (5 bases). CDR3 size: 14 residues. CDR1 DFQATT and CDR2 SNEGSKA come from the germline V gene (reference sequence). V dropped 3 bases and J dropped 8 bases, with 17 bases sitting between them. CDR3: CSASWGGEEEPQHF. In nucleotides, the CDR3 is TGCAGTGCTAGTTGGGGCGGGGAAGAAGAGCCCCAGCATTTT.

This clonotype was counted only a few times. The gene calls are TRBV9 and TRBJ2-7; possibly TRBD1 or TRBD2 for D (5 bases each). CDR3 size: 16 residues. V was clipped by 0 bases and J by 0 bases, with 13 bases between them. Germline CDR1 reads SGDLS; CDR2 reads YYNGEE. CDR3 in amino acids: CASSVGYGGPSYEQYF. CDR3 sequence (DNA): TGTGCCAGCAGCGTAGGATATGGGGGACCCTCCTACGAGCAGTACTTC.

This clonotype was observed many times. One junction end does not reproduce the germline sequence, and a read error may be involved. This chain's CDR3 is CASSSGQGNTGELFF. CDR3 bases: TGTGCCAGCAGTTCGGGACAGGGGAACACCGGGGAGCTGTTTTTT. The V call is TRBV5-1, the J call TRBJ2-2, with 9 bases that match TRBD1. The germline V gene encodes CDR1 SGHRS and CDR2 YFSETQ. The CDR3 loop spans 15 amino acids.

In this sample, this clonotype turned up once. The gene calls are TRBV4-2 and TRBJ2-3; TRBD2 matches at 11 bases. J was trimmed by 6 bases and V by 0 bases; bases with no gene match: 8. The CDR3 covers 17 residues. Germline values: CDR1 LGHNA, CDR2 YNFKEQ. CDR3 DNA: TGTGCCAGCAGCCAAGAGTCTAGCGGGGGGCCGAGGGATACGCAGTATTTT. Translation: CASSQESSGGPRDTQYF.

This clonotype appeared a single time. The genes are TRBV5-1 and TRBJ1-2; D is perhaps TRBD1 (5 bases). V lost 2 bases to trimming and J lost 7 bases, with 9 bases between them. CDR1 and CDR2 (germline): SGHRS, YFSETQ. This CDR3 is 12 amino acids long. Here the CDR3 DNA reads TGCGCCAGCAGCTTAGGGGATTCTGGCTACACCTTC. It encodes CASSLGDSGYTF.

This clonotype occurred a few times. The chain has TRBV20-1 and TRBJ2-4, with TRBD2 as a possible D gene (6 bases). Per the germline V gene, CDR1 is DFQATT and CDR2 is SNEGSKA (reference sequence). The CDR3 runs to 11 residues. Trimming took off 4 bases at V and 6 bases at J, with 7 bases between the two ends. This chain's CDR3 is CSAKGLNIQYF. In DNA, the CDR3 is TGCAGTGCTAAGGGACTAAACATTCAGTACTTC.

The CDR3 DNA follows: TGTGCCAGCAGCCCCACAAACCTTAACACAGATACGCAGTATTTT. Its protein is CASSPTNLNTDTQYF. The rearrangement joins TRBV7-7 to TRBJ2-3; D is unresolved. The CDR3 covers 15 residues. Germline values: CDR1 SSHAT, CDR2 FNYEAQ (reference sequence). Trimming took off 5 bases at V and 2 bases at J, with 14 bases between the two ends.

This chain uses TRBV3-1 with TRBJ2-7, with D hard to call. The CDR3 loop spans 14 amino acids. The ends were cut back, 1 base at V and 2 bases at J, with 9 bases in the middle. Germline-derived CDR1 and CDR2 are LGHDT and YNNKEL (reference sequence). The CDR3 bases are TGTGCCAGCAGCCAAGTCGGAGTTCCCTACGAGCAGTACTTC. Protein product: CASSQVGVPYEQYF.

V is TRBV12-3 or TRBV12-4 and J is TRBJ1-1; 7 bases fit TRBD1. This CDR3 is built from 14 residues. V lost 4 bases and J lost 12; bases outside the gene matches: 14. CDR3 loop: CASSSLTGRRAPFF. In DNA, the CDR3 is TGTGCCAGCAGTTCGTTGACAGGGCGTCGAGCGCCTTTCTTT.

The J gene is TRBJ1-1, the V gene TRBV20-1; D is undetermined. Germline CDR1 and CDR2: DFQATT and SNEGSKA (reference sequence). The ends were cut back, 8 bases at V and 0 bases at J, with 10 bases in the middle. There are 12 residues in the CDR3. The chain's CDR3 is CSCGALNTEAFF. Written as DNA, the CDR3 is TGCAGTTGCGGAGCTTTGAACACTGAAGCTTTCTTT.

This clonotype has only a few counts. This rearrangement joins TRBV12-3 or TRBV12-4 to TRBJ2-1, with D possibly being TRBD1 (5 bases). CDR3 size: 17 residues. The V and J ends lost 6 bases and 0 bases respectively, with 18 bases between them. The CDR3 nucleotides are TGTGCCAGCAGGGGGCAGGGAACCCTCGGCTCCTACAATGAGCAGTTCTTC. As protein: CASRGQGTLGSYNEQFF.

The chain links TRBV4-3 to TRBJ2-3; maybe TRBD2 (6 bases). V dropped 4 bases and J dropped 8 bases, with 16 bases sitting between them. CDR3 size: 14 residues. CDR1 is LGHNA and CDR2 is YSLEER in the germline V gene. This CDR3 reads CASSRTSSTSTQYF. The CDR3 DNA follows: TGCGCCAGCAGCCGGACTTCATCGACTAGTACGCAGTATTTT.

The sample holds a few counts of this clonotype. The chain carries TRBV27 and TRBJ2-1; D perhaps matches TRBD2 (7 bases). V lost 6 bases to trimming and J lost 3 bases, with 18 bases between them. The CDR3 is made up of 16 amino acids. Looked up from germline, CDR1 is MNHEY and CDR2 is SMNVEV (reference sequence). DNA of the CDR3: TGTGCCAGCAGCCCCCGCCGGGGGGCTTACTACAATGAGCAGTTCTTC. The encoded protein is CASSPRRGAYYNEQFF.

V gene TRBV4-1 combines with J gene TRBJ1-5; 8 nucleotides line up with TRBD1. The CDR3 has 15 amino acids. After removal of 2 bases from V and 7 bases from J, the junction contained 7 bases not matched to a gene. Germline loops: CDR1 MGHRA, CDR2 YSYEKL. The chain's CDR3 is CASSQLDRADQPQHF. In DNA form, the CDR3 reads TGCGCCAGCAGCCAATTGGACAGGGCGGACCAGCCCCAGCATTTT.

This chain joins TRBV12-3 or TRBV12-4 and TRBJ2-7, with D unclear. The CDR3 is made up of 15 amino acids. The germline V and J ends were trimmed by 3 bases and 2 bases, with 14 bases remaining between them. The CDR3 sequence is CASSFFPPSAYEQYF. The CDR3 nucleotides are TGTGCCAGCAGTTTTTTTCCCCCGTCAGCCTACGAGCAGTACTTC.